This TCR beta chain was documented in a study of blood T cell repertoires in COVID-19. Study information: Sites across the United States, Italy and Spain contributed samples from acute and convalescent COVID-19.

Germline CDR1 reads KGHSH; CDR2 reads LQKENI. This CDR3 comprises 14 residues. The V gene lost 3 bases and the J gene lost 4 bases, with 10 bases spanning the gap. As processed by the authors: Counts of nucleated cells, estimated from reference gene primer amplification, were obtained. Profiled with immunoSEQ multiplex PCR; TCRdb holds only in-frame clones, not every one. Clonal size and the V and J genes are those of that table, whereas D and trimming came from the DNA. This table has about 300,000 clones, roughly 88% appearing once. This sequence originates from a woman between 45 and 60 years old with acute or convalescent COVID-19. The genes are TRBV18 and TRBJ1-3; the D is unclear. The sequenced sample was peripheral blood. The CDR3 sequence is CASSPGVSGNTIYF. The DNA for the CDR3 is TGTGCCAGCTCACCCGGGGTATCCGGAAACACCATATATTTT.